Below are 32 T cell receptor beta chains sequenced from a single sample in a study of cytomegalovirus exposure and HLA in healthy donors. The repertoire was sequenced with immunoSEQ multiplex PCR; TCRdb's copy has only in-frame clones and lacks some. The sample contains 100,000 to 150,000 clones, approximately 94% of which appear only once. Sequenced input: PBMCs. The receptors come from a man aged 18 to 29 in good health and CMV-seronegative.

The chain uses TRBV5-1 and TRBJ2-1; 11 bases fit TRBD2. The ends lost 0 bases at V and 8 bases at J; junction bases unmatched: 13. Germline-derived CDR1 and CDR2 are SGHRS and YFSETQ. The CDR3 has 18 amino acids. This CDR3 is CASSLGLAGGRSVYEQFF. The CDR3 DNA follows: TGCGCCAGCAGCTTGGGTCTAGCGGGAGGCCGGTCGGTGTATGAGCAGTTCTTC.

The rearrangement links TRBV30 to TRBJ2-5; 11 bases map to TRBD1. The junction had 1 base not matched to a gene; V was cut back by 2 bases and J by 5 bases. The CDR3 contains 13 residues. Germline CDR1 is GTSNPN and CDR2 is SVGIG (reference sequence). The CDR3 coding sequence is TGTGCCTGGAGTTGGGACAGGGGGGAGACCCAGTACTTC. This encodes CAWSWDRGETQYF.

The chain has TRBV4-1 and TRBJ2-2; D is perhaps TRBD2 (5 bases). V lost 0 bases and J lost 4, with 15 bases in between. Germline CDR1 MGHRA, CDR2 YSYEKL. This CDR3 contains 17 residues. The CDR3 sequence is CASSQELRPAGTGELFF. The CDR3 DNA reads TGCGCCAGCAGCCAAGAATTAAGGCCTGCGGGCACCGGGGAGCTGTTTTTT.

DNA for the CDR3: TGTGCCAGCAGTCCAACTAGCGGCCGTCCTTCGGGGCAGTACTTC. This codes for CASSPTSGRPSGQYF. This chain connects TRBV7-2 to TRBJ2-7; 8 nucleotides line up with TRBD2. The CDR3 length is 15 residues. CDR1 is SGHTA and CDR2 is FQGNSA in the germline V gene. V shed 6 bases, J shed 9 bases, and the junction held 16 bases outside the gene matches.

The J gene is TRBJ2-5, the V gene TRBV15; tentative D call: TRBD1 (5 bases). The CDR3 contains 12 residues. V was cut by 11 bases and J by 0 bases, with 10 bases left in between. Germline assignment: CDR1 LNHNV and CDR2 YYDKDF (reference sequence). CDR3 loop: CASARDQETQYF. The CDR3 coding sequence is TGTGCCTCAGCCAGGGACCAAGAGACCCAGTACTTC.

This chain joins TRBV13 and TRBJ2-7; 8 nucleotides agree with TRBD1. J lost 4 bases, V lost 3 bases, and 8 bases had no gene match. The CDR3 has 15 amino acids. The germline V gene has CDR1 PRHDT and CDR2 FYEKMQ (reference sequence). In DNA form, the CDR3 reads TGTGCCAGCAGCTTCCGACAGGGGTCAAGTTACGAGCAGTACTTC. Encoded protein: CASSFRQGSSYEQYF.

The chain has TRBV7-2 and TRBJ1-2; the D gene is possibly TRBD1 (5 bases). The CDR3 runs 14 residues. The V gene lost 5 bases and the J gene lost 5 bases, with 15 bases spanning the gap. Per germline, CDR1 SGHTA and CDR2 FQGNSA. CDR3 region: CASSQDQGWYGYTF. DNA of the CDR3: TGTGCCAGCAGCCAAGATCAGGGATGGTATGGCTACACCTTC.

This clone was seen a few times. This CDR3 is CASGSDRERNEQFF. In DNA form, the CDR3 reads TGTGCCAGCGGAAGTGACAGGGAAAGGAATGAGCAGTTCTTC. The chain combines TRBV2 with TRBJ2-1, with 7 bases matching TRBD1. V gave up 8 bases and J gave up 7 bases; unmatched junction bases: 11. The germline CDR1 and CDR2 sequences are SNHLY and FYNNEI. This CDR3 is 14 amino acids long.

The chain combines TRBV5-1 with TRBJ1-2; no definite D call. Germline CDR1 SGHRS, CDR2 YFSETQ. Trimming stripped 0 bases from V and 9 bases from J, with 12 bases between. This CDR3 has 13 amino acids. CDR3 region: CASSLDQAGRYTF. DNA of the CDR3: TGCGCCAGCAGCTTGGACCAGGCAGGCCGCTACACCTTC.

The rearrangement joins TRBV28 to TRBJ2-2, with 11 bases identical to TRBD1. This CDR3 contains 13 residues. The V gene end was trimmed by 8 bases and the J gene end by 5 bases; junction bases not matched to a gene: 1. Germline V gives CDR1 MDHEN, CDR2 SYDVKM. The CDR3, as DNA: TGTGCCAGCCGGGACAGGGGGACCGGGGAGCTGTTTTTT. As protein: CASRDRGTGELFF. The whole variable domain, remainder taken from reference TRBV28 and TRBJ2-2, is DVKVTQSSRYLVKRTGEKVFLECVQDMDHENMFWYRQDPGLGLRLIYFSYDVKMKEKGDIPEGYSVSREKKERFSLILESASTNQTSMYLCASRDRGTGELFFGEGSRLTVL.

The sample holds one count of this clone. The gene calls are TRBV5-1 and TRBJ2-1; 7 positions agree with TRBD1. Looked up from germline, CDR1 is SGHRS and CDR2 is YFSETQ. Germline trimming cut 1 base from V and 2 bases from J; bases unmatched to any gene: 3. The CDR3 runs to 15 residues. The DNA of the CDR3 is TGCGCCAGCAGCTTGTCGAGGGGGCCCTACAATGAGCAGTTCTTC. This codes for CASSLSRGPYNEQFF.

The rearrangement joins TRBV30 to TRBJ2-3; D perhaps matches TRBD2 (6 bases). The length of the CDR3 is 14 residues. Trimming removed 2 bases at V and 2 bases at J, with 11 bases between. From germline, CDR1 is GTSNPN and CDR2 SVGIG (reference sequence). The CDR3 loop reads CAWSSSAYTDTQYF. CDR3 DNA sequence: TGTGCCTGGAGTTCTAGCGCATACACAGATACGCAGTATTTT.

This chain links TRBV29-1 with TRBJ2-1, with D possibly being TRBD1 (6 bases). V lost 3 bases and J 7 bases, leaving 13 bases between the germline ends. CDR3 length equals 13 residues. The germline V gene encodes CDR1 SQVTM and CDR2 ANQGSEA. This CDR3 reads CSVDRTAQNEQFF. The CDR3 DNA reads TGCAGCGTTGATAGGACAGCCCAAAATGAGCAGTTCTTC.

The chain links TRBV6-6 to TRBJ1-2; tentative D call: TRBD1 (5 bases). The CDR3 contains 16 residues. The V gene lost 0 bases and the J gene lost 7 bases, with 18 bases spanning the gap. The germline V gene has CDR1 MNHNY and CDR2 SVGAGI (reference sequence). The CDR3 reads CASSYSGGNQLLGYTF. CDR3 DNA sequence: TGTGCCAGCAGTTACTCCGGGGGGAATCAGCTACTTGGCTACACCTTC.

The V and J genes are TRBV5-1 and TRBJ2-3; D gene uncertain. Trimming shortened V by 0 bases and J by 6 bases, and 5 bases separated the two germline ends. From germline, CDR1 is SGHRS and CDR2 YFSETQ. The CDR3 is 12 amino acids. The CDR3 sequence is CASSLAGDTQYF. The DNA of the CDR3 is TGCGCCAGCAGCTTGGCCGGGGATACGCAGTATTTT.

V is TRBV13 and J is TRBJ2-1; 8 positions agree with TRBD2. Per the germline V gene, CDR1 is PRHDT and CDR2 is FYEKMQ (reference sequence). The CDR3 loop spans 15 amino acids. Trimming took 3 bases from V and 6 from J; bases not matched to a gene: 7. CDR3: CASSFHQGLVNEQFF. The CDR3 DNA is TGTGCCAGCAGCTTCCACCAGGGACTAGTCAATGAGCAGTTCTTC.

This sequence joins TRBV4-2 and TRBJ2-1; a weak D match, TRBD2 (5 bases). The V and J ends lost 4 bases and 6 bases respectively, with 13 bases between them. CDR1 LGHNA and CDR2 YNFKEQ come from the germline V gene. This CDR3 is 14 amino acids long. This CDR3 is CASSPPRRANEQFF. CDR3 coding DNA: TGTGCCAGCAGCCCGCCCCGGCGGGCCAATGAGCAGTTCTTC.

The chain combines TRBV27 with TRBJ1-2, with D unclear. Germline values: CDR1 MNHEY, CDR2 SMNVEV (reference sequence). The CDR3 loop spans 13 amino acids. Deletions cut 0 bases from V and 3 bases from J, with 5 bases between. The CDR3 protein is CASSLSSYYGYTF. CDR3 DNA sequence: TGTGCCAGCAGTTTATCGTCCTACTATGGCTACACCTTC.

The chain recombines TRBV29-1 with TRBJ1-2, with TRBD1 matching over 7 bases. Germline V gives CDR1 SQVTM, CDR2 ANQGSEA. The CDR3 consists of 13 residues. After removal of 6 bases from V and 4 bases from J, the junction contained 8 bases not matched to a gene. CDR3 amino acids: CSVKQGTLYGYTF. For the CDR3, the DNA is TGCAGCGTAAAACAGGGGACCCTCTATGGCTACACCTTC.

The J gene is TRBJ2-5, the V gene TRBV27, with D perhaps matching TRBD2 (6 bases). The CDR3 is 17 residues long. The germline V and J ends were trimmed by 5 bases and 1 base, with 20 bases remaining between them. Germline V gene lookup returns CDR1 MNHEY and CDR2 SMNVEV (reference sequence). Here the CDR3 reads CASSPQIAESRQETQYF. The CDR3 DNA sequence: TGTGCCAGCAGTCCCCAAATAGCGGAGAGCCGCCAAGAGACCCAGTACTTC.

The V gene is TRBV7-9, the J gene TRBJ2-2, with D maybe TRBD1 (5 bases). Trimming pared 5 bases from V and 5 bases from J, leaving 15 bases between. The CDR3 extends over 15 amino acids. CDR1 is SEHNR and CDR2 is FQNEAQ in the germline V gene (reference sequence). CDR3 in DNA: TGTGCCAGCAGCCGGCCCGAGACAGATACCGGGGAGCTGTTTTTT. It is translated as CASSRPETDTGELFF.

V usage is TRBV4-3 and J usage is TRBJ2-1; D is uncertain. The CDR3 has 15 residues. V was clipped by 1 base and J by 5 bases, with 12 bases between them. Germline lookup yields CDR1 LGHNA and CDR2 YSLEER. The CDR3 DNA reads as TGCGCCAGCAGCCAAGTTCAGGAATTGGACAATGAGCAGTTCTTC. It yields the protein CASSQVQELDNEQFF.

This chain links TRBV6-6 with TRBJ2-7, with TRBD1 identical over 7 bases. Germline CDR1 and CDR2: MNHNY and SVGAGI (reference sequence). The CDR3 runs 14 residues. The J segment lost 3 bases and the V segment lost 0 bases, leaving 2 bases of the junction unmatched. The CDR3 sequence is CASSYSGQNYEQYF. CDR3 nucleotide sequence: TGTGCCAGCAGTTACTCGGGACAGAACTACGAGCAGTACTTC.

V gene TRBV18 combines with J gene TRBJ2-7; TRBD2 matches at 13 bases. The CDR3 extends over 18 amino acids. V shed 3 bases and J 2 bases; nucleotides not matched to a gene: 10. The V gene's germline CDR1 is KGHSH and CDR2 LQKENI. CDR3 amino acids: CASSPQRWGTSGTYEQYF. CDR3 sequence (DNA): TGTGCCAGCTCACCGCAACGTTGGGGGACTAGCGGGACCTACGAGCAGTACTTC.

The chain combines TRBV7-2 with TRBJ1-3; D is unclear. The CDR3 is made up of 16 amino acids. Trimming removed 3 bases from V and 0 bases from J, with 12 bases in between. CDR1 is SGHTA and CDR2 is FQGNSA in the germline V gene. The CDR3 bases are TGTGCCAGCAGCTTTGGCCAGGACTTCTCTGGAAACACCATATATTTT. This sequence encodes CASSFGQDFSGNTIYF.

The J gene is TRBJ1-2, the V gene TRBV6-5, with no clear D. CDR1 and CDR2 (germline): MNHEY, SVGAGI. The CDR3 length is 11 residues. Trimming removed 10 bases at V and 3 bases at J, with 9 bases between. The CDR3 DNA reads as TGTGCCACGACAACGGACTATGGCTACACCTTC. The encoded protein is CATTTDYGYTF.

The chain uses TRBV7-9 and TRBJ1-1, with D maybe TRBD1 (5 bases). This CDR3 is built from 14 residues. Trimming took off 6 bases at V and 1 base at J, with 12 bases between the two ends. The germline V gene encodes CDR1 SEHNR and CDR2 FQNEAQ (reference sequence). CDR3 coding DNA: TGTGCCAGCAGGGCAGGGTCAGAGAACACTGAAGCTTTCTTT. This encodes CASRAGSENTEAFF.

V is TRBV6-6 and J is TRBJ2-7, with TRBD1 matching over 8 bases. Germline-derived CDR1 and CDR2 are MNHNY and SVGAGI (reference sequence). The CDR3 runs to 14 residues. V lost 6 bases, J lost 5 bases, and 9 bases stayed unmatched. This chain's CDR3 is CASRPLTGDHEQYF. CDR3 coding DNA: TGTGCCAGCAGGCCCTTGACAGGGGACCACGAGCAGTACTTC.

This sequence joins TRBV7-9 and TRBJ2-7; D is perhaps TRBD1 (5 bases). V lost 0 bases and J lost 5, with 14 bases in between. This CDR3 comprises 15 residues. Germline CDR1 SEHNR, CDR2 FQNEAQ (reference sequence). The CDR3 nucleotides read TGTGCCAGCAGCTTAGCGCAGGGTGTTACCCACGAGCAGTACTTC. It translates to CASSLAQGVTHEQYF.

The chain recombines TRBV28 with TRBJ2-7, with 9 bases aligning to TRBD1. The CDR3 sequence is 14 residues long. Looked up from germline, CDR1 is MDHEN and CDR2 is SYDVKM. Trimming cost V 1 base and J 3 bases; bases outside gene matches: 1. Here the CDR3 reads CASSLSGQGYEQYF. Here the CDR3 DNA reads TGTGCCAGCAGTTTATCGGGACAGGGCTACGAGCAGTACTTC.

The gene calls are TRBV6-6 and TRBJ1-5; a possible D gene is TRBD1 (6 bases). The ends were cut back, 8 bases at V and 2 bases at J, with 10 bases in the middle. Per germline, CDR1 MNHNY and CDR2 SVGAGI (reference sequence). This CDR3 spans 13 amino acids. The CDR3 DNA follows: TGTGCCAGCCACAGGGTAGGCAATCAGCCCCAGCATTTT. It translates to CASHRVGNQPQHF.

V usage is TRBV5-4 and J usage is TRBJ2-1; 12 bases line up with TRBD2. The V segment lost 3 bases and the J segment 9 bases; nucleotides outside the gene matches: 10. Per the germline V gene, CDR1 is SGHNT and CDR2 is YYREEE (reference sequence). The CDR3 is 16 residues long. The CDR3 DNA sequence: TGTGCCAGCAGCTGGGGACTAGCGGGCGGGGCCACTGAGCAGTTCTTC. Translation: CASSWGLAGGATEQFF.